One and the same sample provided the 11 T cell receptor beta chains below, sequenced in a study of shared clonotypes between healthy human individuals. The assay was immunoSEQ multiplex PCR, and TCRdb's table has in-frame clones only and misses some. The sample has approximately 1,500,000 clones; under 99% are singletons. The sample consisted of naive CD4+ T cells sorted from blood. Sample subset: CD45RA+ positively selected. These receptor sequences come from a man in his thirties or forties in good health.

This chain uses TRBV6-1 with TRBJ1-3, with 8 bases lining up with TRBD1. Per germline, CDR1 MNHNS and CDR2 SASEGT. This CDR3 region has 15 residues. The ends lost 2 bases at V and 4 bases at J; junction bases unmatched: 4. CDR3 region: CASSEIWTGGNTIYF. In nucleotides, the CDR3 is TGTGCCAGCAGTGAAATCTGGACAGGGGGAAACACCATATATTTT.

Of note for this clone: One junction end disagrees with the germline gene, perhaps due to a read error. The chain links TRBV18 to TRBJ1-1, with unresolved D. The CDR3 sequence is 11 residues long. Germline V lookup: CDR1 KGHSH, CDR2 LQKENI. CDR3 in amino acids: CASSSGGEAFF. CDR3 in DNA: TGTGCCAGCTCGAGCGGCGGTGAAGCTTTTTTT. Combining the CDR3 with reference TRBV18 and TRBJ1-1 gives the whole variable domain NAGVMQNPRHLVRRRGQEARLRCSPMKGHSHVYWYRQLPEEGLKFMVYLQKENIIDESGMPKERFSAEFPKEGPSILRIQQVVRGDSAAYFCASSSGGEAFFGQGTRLTVV.

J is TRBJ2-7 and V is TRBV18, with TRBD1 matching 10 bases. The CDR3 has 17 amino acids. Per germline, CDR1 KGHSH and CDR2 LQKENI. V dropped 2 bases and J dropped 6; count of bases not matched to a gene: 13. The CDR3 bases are TGTGCCAGCTCACCAGTTGAAACAGGGACAGGGGCCTTCGAGCAGTACTTC. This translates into CASSPVETGTGAFEQYF.

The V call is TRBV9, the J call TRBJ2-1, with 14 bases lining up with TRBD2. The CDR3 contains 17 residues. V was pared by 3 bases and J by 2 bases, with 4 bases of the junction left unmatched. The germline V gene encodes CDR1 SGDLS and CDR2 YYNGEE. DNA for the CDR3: TGTGCCAGCAGCGCCGGGACTAGCGGGAGCACCTACAATGAGCAGTTCTTC. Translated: CASSAGTSGSTYNEQFF.

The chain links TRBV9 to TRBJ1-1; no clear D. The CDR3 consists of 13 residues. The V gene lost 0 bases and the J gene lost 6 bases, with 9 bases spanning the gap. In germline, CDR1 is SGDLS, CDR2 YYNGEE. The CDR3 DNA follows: TGTGCCAGCAGCGTAGGTCATTGGGCTGAAGCTTTCTTT. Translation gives CASSVGHWAEAFF.

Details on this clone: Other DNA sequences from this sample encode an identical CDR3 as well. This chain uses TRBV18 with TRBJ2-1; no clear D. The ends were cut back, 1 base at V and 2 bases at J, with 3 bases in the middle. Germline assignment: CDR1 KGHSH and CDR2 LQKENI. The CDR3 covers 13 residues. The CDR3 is CASSPLTYNEQFF. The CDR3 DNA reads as TGTGCCAGCTCACCACTCACCTACAATGAGCAGTTCTTC.

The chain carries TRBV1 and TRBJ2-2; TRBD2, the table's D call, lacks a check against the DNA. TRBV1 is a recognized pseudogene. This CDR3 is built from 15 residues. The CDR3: CTSSLGLGDTGELFF. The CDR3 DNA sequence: TGCACCAGCAGCCTCGGACTAGGAGACACCGGGGAGCTGTTTTTT.

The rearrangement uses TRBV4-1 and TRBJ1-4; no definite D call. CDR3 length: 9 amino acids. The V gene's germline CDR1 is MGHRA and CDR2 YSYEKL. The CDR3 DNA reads TGCGGCTGCAATGAAAAACTGTTTTTT. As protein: CGCNEKLFF.

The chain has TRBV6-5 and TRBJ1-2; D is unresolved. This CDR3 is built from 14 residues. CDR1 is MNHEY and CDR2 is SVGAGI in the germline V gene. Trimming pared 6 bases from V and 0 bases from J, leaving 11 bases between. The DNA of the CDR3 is TGTGCCAGCAGAACGACACAAGCTAACTATGGCTACACCTTC. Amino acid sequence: CASRTTQANYGYTF.

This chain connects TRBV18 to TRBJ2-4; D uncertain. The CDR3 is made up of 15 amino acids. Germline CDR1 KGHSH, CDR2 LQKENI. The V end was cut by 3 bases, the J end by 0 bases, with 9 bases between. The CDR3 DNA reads TGTGCCAGCTCACCGCTTCAGGTAGCCAAAAACATTCAGTACTTC. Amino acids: CASSPLQVAKNIQYF. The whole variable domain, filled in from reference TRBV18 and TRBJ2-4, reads NAGVMQNPRHLVRRRGQEARLRCSPMKGHSHVYWYRQLPEEGLKFMVYLQKENIIDESGMPKERFSAEFPKEGPSILRIQQVVRGDSAAYFCASSPLQVAKNIQYFGAGTRLSVL.

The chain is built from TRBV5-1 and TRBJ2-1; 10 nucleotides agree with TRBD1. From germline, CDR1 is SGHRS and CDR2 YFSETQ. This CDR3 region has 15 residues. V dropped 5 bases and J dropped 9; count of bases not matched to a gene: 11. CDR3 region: CASSVTGQGWGEQFF. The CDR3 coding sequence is TGCGCCAGCAGTGTAACGGGACAGGGGTGGGGTGAGCAGTTCTTC. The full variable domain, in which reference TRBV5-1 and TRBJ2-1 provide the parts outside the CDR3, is KAGVTQTPRYLIKTRGQQVTLSCSPISGHRSVSWYQQTPGQGLQFLFEYFSETQRNKGNFPGRFSGRQFSNSRSEMNVSTLELGDSALYLCASSVTGQGWGEQFFGPGTRLTVL.